Below are 28 T cell receptor beta chains sequenced from a single sample in a study of T cell responses to AZD1222 COVID-19 vaccine. The repertoire was sequenced with immunoSEQ multiplex PCR; TCRdb's copy has only in-frame clones and lacks some. In the table there are 100,000 to 150,000 clones, about nine tenths of which are singletons. Sample: peripheral blood, taken on day 0 of AZD1222 vaccination. All receptors derive from an adult in good health.

The CDR3 region is CASSYSRDEQFF. The DNA for the CDR3 is TGTGCCAGCAGTTACTCTCGGGATGAGCAGTTCTTC. V usage is TRBV6-6 and J usage is TRBJ2-1; D ambiguous. This CDR3 is 12 amino acids long. Trimming took off 0 bases at V and 8 bases at J, with 5 bases between the two ends. The germline V gene has CDR1 MNHNY and CDR2 SVGAGI (reference sequence).

CDR3 nucleotides: TGTGCCATCAGCGATGGAGGGGGGGTGGGCGTTGAGCAGTTCTTC. This encodes CAISDGGGVGVEQFF. This sequence joins TRBV10-3 and TRBJ2-1; D might be TRBD2 (7 bases). The CDR3 loop spans 15 amino acids. The V gene's germline CDR1 is ENHRY and CDR2 SYGVKD. V was clipped by 6 bases and J by 9 bases, with 21 bases between them.

This chain uses TRBV2 with TRBJ1-3; 9 nucleotides align to TRBD1. The CDR3 is 15 residues long. Germline CDR1 SNHLY, CDR2 FYNNEI. V gave up 5 bases and J gave up 4 bases; unmatched junction bases: 6. CDR3 region: CASSRDRAFGNTIYF. In DNA form, the CDR3 reads TGTGCCAGCAGTCGGGACAGGGCCTTCGGAAACACCATATATTTT.

V is TRBV19 and J is TRBJ1-2, with 7 positions matching TRBD1. V lost 6 bases to trimming and J lost 4 bases; unmatched junction nucleotides: 5. The CDR3 contains 13 residues. Germline CDR1 LNHDA, CDR2 SQIVND (reference sequence). DNA of the CDR3: TGTGCCAGTAGCACAGGGGTCTCCTATGGCTACACCTTC. It encodes CASSTGVSYGYTF.

The V call is TRBV6-5, the J call TRBJ1-4; no clear D. CDR1 is MNHEY, CDR2 SVGAGI, per germline. V lost 4 bases, J lost 6 bases, and 9 bases lay in between. This CDR3 spans 13 amino acids. CDR3 coding DNA: TGTGCCAGCAGTTCTGACGGCGATGAAAAACTGTTTTTT. Translated: CASSSDGDEKLFF.

This clone showed up just a few times. V and J are TRBV5-5 and TRBJ1-2; TRBD1 aligns across 11 bases. Germline V gene lookup returns CDR1 SGHKS and CDR2 YYEKEE (reference sequence). The CDR3 has 15 residues. The ends lost 6 bases at V and 2 bases at J; junction bases unmatched: 6. As DNA, the CDR3 is TGTGCCAGCAAGGCCTGGACAGGGGGCAACTATGGCTACACCTTC. Its translation: CASKAWTGGNYGYTF.

This chain uses TRBV7-9 with TRBJ2-3; 7 bases match TRBD2. The junction had 7 bases not matched to a gene; V was cut back by 4 bases and J by 0 bases. Looked up from germline, CDR1 is SEHNR and CDR2 is FQNEAQ (reference sequence). CDR3 length equals 16 residues. CDR3 region: CASSYGGTTSTDTQYF. The CDR3 nucleotides read TGTGCCAGCAGCTACGGGGGGACGACTAGCACAGATACGCAGTATTTT.

This chain connects TRBV6-5 to TRBJ2-1; D possibly matches TRBD1 or TRBD2 (6 bases each). Trimming took 4 bases from V and 4 from J, leaving 11 bases between them. Germline V gene data show CDR1 as MNHEY and CDR2 as SVGAGI. The CDR3 extends over 14 amino acids. CDR3 sequence (DNA): TGTGCCAGCAGTTTAGGGGGACTTTACAATGAGCAGTTCTTC. Its protein is CASSLGGLYNEQFF.

The V and J genes are TRBV6-2 or TRBV6-3 and TRBJ2-7; 7 bases line up with TRBD1. Trimming took 0 bases from V and 3 from J; bases not matched to a gene: 5. The CDR3 extends over 15 amino acids. Germline assignment: CDR1 MNHEY and CDR2 SVGEGT. CDR3 sequence: CASSYSPQGYYEQYF. CDR3 DNA sequence: TGTGCCAGCAGTTACTCTCCACAGGGGTACTACGAGCAGTACTTC.

The chain joins TRBV4-2 to TRBJ1-1; 8 nucleotides match TRBD1. The CDR3 is 15 residues long. Germline V gene data show CDR1 as LGHNA and CDR2 as YNFKEQ. V trimming: 0 bases; J trimming: 6 bases; junction bases outside the gene matches: 6. In DNA form, the CDR3 reads TGTGCCAGCAGCCAAGAGGACAGGGCGTACGCTGAAGCTTTCTTT. Translation gives CASSQEDRAYAEAFF.

The chain recombines TRBV9 with TRBJ2-2; D uncertain. Germline values: CDR1 SGDLS, CDR2 YYNGEE. The germline V and J ends were trimmed by 3 bases and 7 bases, with 10 bases remaining between them. The CDR3 contains 13 residues. The CDR3, as DNA: TGTGCCAGCAGCGGGTCGTTGTACGGGGAGCTGTTTTTT. The encoded protein is CASSGSLYGELFF.

V is TRBV14 and J is TRBJ1-1; D possibly corresponds to TRBD1 (6 bases). V lost 6 bases, J lost 4 bases, and 21 bases lay in between. From germline, CDR1 is SGHDN and CDR2 FVKESK. The CDR3 runs 16 residues. The CDR3 sequence: CASSQPGHTSRTEAFF. The CDR3 coding sequence is TGTGCCAGCAGTCAACCGGGACACACATCCCGCACTGAAGCTTTCTTT.

The chain combines TRBV7-9 with TRBJ2-5; D is unclear. V lost 2 bases and J lost 1, with 11 bases in between. CDR1 and CDR2 (germline): SEHNR, FQNEAQ (reference sequence). This CDR3 has 15 residues. The CDR3: CASSLLLGSQETQYF. Written as DNA, the CDR3 is TGTGCCAGCAGCTTATTATTGGGGTCCCAAGAGACCCAGTACTTC. The full variable domain, with the rest looked up from reference TRBV7-9 and TRBJ2-5, is DTGVSQNPRHKITKRGQNVTFRCDPISEHNRLYWYRQTLGQGPEFLTYFQNEAQLEKSRLLSDRFSAERPKGSFSTLEIQRTEQGDSAMYLCASSLLLGSQETQYFGPGTRLLVL.

V usage is TRBV5-1 and J usage is TRBJ2-1; TRBD2 matches 7 bases. V trimming: 2 bases; J trimming: 4 bases; junction bases outside the gene matches: 6. Per germline, CDR1 SGHRS and CDR2 YFSETQ. The CDR3 extends over 15 amino acids. CDR3 DNA: TGCGCCAGCAGCTTTAGCGGGTGGAGTTACAATGAGCAGTTCTTC. Translated: CASSFSGWSYNEQFF.

This sequence joins TRBV5-1 and TRBJ2-3, with TRBD1 matching over 9 bases. This CDR3 spans 16 amino acids. The germline V gene has CDR1 SGHRS and CDR2 YFSETQ. J lost 2 bases, V lost 0 bases, and 4 bases had no gene match. CDR3: CASSLDGTGSTDTQYF. In nucleotides, the CDR3 is TGCGCCAGCAGCTTGGACGGGACAGGGTCCACAGATACGCAGTATTTT.

The chain links TRBV18 to TRBJ2-3, with D uncertain. The CDR3 covers 16 residues. Germline CDR1 KGHSH, CDR2 LQKENI. V shed 3 bases and J shed 0 bases, with 13 bases lying between them. Here the CDR3 reads CASSPPSLRSTDTQYF. In DNA form, the CDR3 reads TGTGCCAGCTCACCCCCGTCTCTGCGGAGCACAGATACGCAGTATTTT.

The genes are TRBV19 and TRBJ1-1, with a weak D call TRBD1 (6 bases). CDR1 is LNHDA, CDR2 SQIVND, per germline (reference sequence). V lost 8 bases and J 3 bases, leaving 16 bases between the germline ends. The CDR3 totals 14 residues. CDR3 residues: CASQSQQGHTEAFF. The CDR3 coding sequence is TGTGCCAGTCAAAGTCAACAGGGCCACACTGAAGCTTTCTTT.

V and J are TRBV3-1 (or the pseudogene TRBV3-2) and TRBJ2-3; 9 nucleotides agree with TRBD2. Germline CDR1 LGHDT, CDR2 YNNKEL (reference sequence). The CDR3 is 16 residues long. V was pared by 4 bases and J by 2 bases, with 7 bases of the junction left unmatched. The CDR3 DNA follows: TGTGCCAGCAGCCTTCAGCGGGGGGCCGTCACAGATACGCAGTATTTT. It codes for CASSLQRGAVTDTQYF.

The chain links TRBV7-7 to TRBJ2-1; 11 bases line up with TRBD2. The germline gives CDR1 SSHAT, CDR2 FNYEAQ (reference sequence). The CDR3 loop spans 17 amino acids. J gave up 7 bases and V 5 bases, and 13 bases lay outside the gene matches. The CDR3 loop is CASSPRLAGTSGNEQFF. The CDR3 bases are TGTGCCAGCAGCCCCCGCCTAGCAGGGACTAGCGGAAATGAGCAGTTCTTC.

This chain joins TRBV6-2 or TRBV6-3 and TRBJ2-5; possibly TRBD2 for D (6 bases). CDR3 size: 16 residues. V was shortened by 2 bases and J by 4 bases, with 17 bases between the two germline ends. The germline V gene has CDR1 MNHEY and CDR2 SVGEGT. CDR3 sequence (DNA): TGTGCCAGCAGTTACAGACTAGGGCTGACCTCAGAGACCCAGTACTTC. It codes for CASSYRLGLTSETQYF.

J is TRBJ1-2 and V is TRBV6-5; D is unclear. Between the trimmed V and J ends, which lost 4 bases and 2 bases, there was a span of 5 bases. Per germline, CDR1 MNHEY and CDR2 SVGAGI. This CDR3 comprises 12 residues. Here the CDR3 DNA reads TGTGCCAGCAGTTCCTACAACTATGGCTACACCTTC. This encodes CASSSYNYGYTF.

The V call is TRBV6-2 or TRBV6-3, the J call TRBJ1-1; 8 nucleotides align to TRBD1. CDR1 and CDR2 from the germline V gene are MNHEY and SVGEGT. The trim removed 2 bases at V and 4 bases at J, leaving 9 bases unmatched. The length of the CDR3 is 16 residues. The CDR3: CASSYGQGAGGTEAFF. CDR3 coding DNA: TGTGCCAGCAGTTACGGGCAGGGGGCAGGAGGCACTGAAGCTTTCTTT.

There are a few counts of this clone. V gene TRBV12-5 combines with J gene TRBJ1-1, with D possibly being TRBD1 (5 bases). Looked up from germline, CDR1 is LGHNT and CDR2 is FRNRAP. Trimming left V 2 bases short and J 7 bases short, with 14 bases between. The CDR3 spans 14 residues. CDR3 nucleotides: TGTGCTAGTGGTTTGCAGGGTACCTCGTTTGAAGCTTTCTTT. The encoded protein is CASGLQGTSFEAFF.

This chain joins TRBV5-4 and TRBJ1-2, with D maybe TRBD1 (6 bases). Looked up from germline, CDR1 is SGHNT and CDR2 is YYREEE (reference sequence). This CDR3 spans 17 amino acids. Deletions cut 4 bases from V and 0 bases from J, with 19 bases between. The CDR3 nucleotides read TGTGCCAGCAGCACCCGTGACAGGCCCCTAGCTAACTATGGCTACACCTTC. Protein: CASSTRDRPLANYGYTF.

The chain employs TRBV6-5 and TRBJ1-2; 9 nucleotides align to TRBD1. CDR1 is MNHEY, CDR2 SVGAGI, per germline. The CDR3 extends over 14 amino acids. Trimming at V came to 2 bases and at J to 8 bases, leaving 6 bases not matched to a gene. CDR3 amino acids: CASSYERGTGGYTF. Here the CDR3 DNA reads TGTGCCAGCAGTTACGAGAGGGGGACAGGGGGCTACACCTTC.

V usage is TRBV9 and J usage is TRBJ2-2; a possible D gene is TRBD1 (5 bases). V dropped 5 bases and J dropped 0 bases, with 14 bases sitting between them. This CDR3 is built from 16 residues. Germline V gene data show CDR1 as SGDLS and CDR2 as YYNGEE. CDR3 sequence (DNA): TGTGCCAGCAGTGAGAGGACACGACCGAACACCGGGGAGCTGTTTTTT. Its translation: CASSERTRPNTGELFF.

The V gene is TRBV3-1 (or the pseudogene TRBV3-2), the J gene TRBJ1-1, with D unresolved. The CDR3 has 14 residues. V lost 3 bases and J 11 bases, leaving 19 bases between the germline ends. Per the germline V gene, CDR1 is LGHDT and CDR2 is YNNKEL (reference sequence). The DNA for the CDR3 is TGTGCCAGCAGCCAGGGAACTGCCGGCCTGGGGGCTTTCTTT. Translated, it gives CASSQGTAGLGAFF.

In nucleotides, the CDR3 is TGTGCCAGCAGTGAGATCTATAGCAATCAGCCCCAGCATTTT. Amino acid sequence: CASSEIYSNQPQHF. This sequence joins TRBV2 and TRBJ1-5; D is undetermined. Germline CDR1 reads SNHLY; CDR2 reads FYNNEI. V was shortened by 3 bases and J by 0 bases, with 6 bases between the two germline ends. The CDR3 runs to 14 residues.